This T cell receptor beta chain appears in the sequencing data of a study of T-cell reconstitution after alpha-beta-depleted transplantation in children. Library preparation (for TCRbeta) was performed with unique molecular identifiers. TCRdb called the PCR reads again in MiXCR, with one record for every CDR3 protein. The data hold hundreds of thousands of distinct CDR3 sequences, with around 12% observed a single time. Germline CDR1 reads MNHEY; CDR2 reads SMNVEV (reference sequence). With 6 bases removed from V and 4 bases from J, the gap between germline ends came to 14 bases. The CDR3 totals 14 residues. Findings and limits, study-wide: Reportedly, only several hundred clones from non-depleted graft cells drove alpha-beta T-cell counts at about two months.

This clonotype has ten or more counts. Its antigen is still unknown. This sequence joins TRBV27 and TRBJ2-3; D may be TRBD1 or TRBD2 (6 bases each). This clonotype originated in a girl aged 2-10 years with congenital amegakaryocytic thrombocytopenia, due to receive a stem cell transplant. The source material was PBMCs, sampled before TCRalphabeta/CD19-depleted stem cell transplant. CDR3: CASSLRGVPDTQYF. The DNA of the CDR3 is TGTGCCAGCAGCCTGAGGGGGGTCCCAGATACGCAGTATTTT.